This entry concerns a single T cell receptor (beta chain). Sequenced by immunoSEQ multiplex PCR; TCRdb stores in-frame clones only, minus some. The sample holds 60,000 to 75,000 clones, around 84% seen once. From germline, CDR1 is SGHVS and CDR2 FQNEAQ. This CDR3 has 13 residues. The V end was cut by 5 bases, the J end by 5 bases, with 10 bases between. The sample originates from a study of T cell responses to AZD1222 COVID-19 vaccine. The rearrangement links TRBV7-8 to TRBJ2-4, with D tentatively TRBD2 (6 bases). The sequence was collected from an adult in good health. Sequenced here: peripheral blood, sampled on day 0 of AZD1222 vaccination. CDR3 residues: CASSRRVQNIQYF. CDR3 nucleotide sequence: TGTGCCAGCAGCCGGAGGGTGCAAAACATTCAGTACTTC.